Shown below are 22 T cell receptor beta chains from a single sample sequenced in a study of blood T cell repertoires in COVID-19. Method: immunoSEQ multiplex PCR; TCRdb's copy keeps in-frame clones and lacks some. The sample carries over 250,000 clones, approximately 88% recorded once. What was sequenced was peripheral blood. The receptors come from a human donor with COVID-19, enrolled during active disease. The donor label of this sample is uncertain.

This chain joins TRBV29-1 and TRBJ2-2; D may be TRBD2 (6 bases). From germline, CDR1 is SQVTM and CDR2 ANQGSEA. V was cut by 6 bases and J by 5 bases, with 16 bases left in between. The CDR3 extends over 14 amino acids. The CDR3 region is CSVVGSRGTGELFF. The CDR3 DNA sequence: TGCAGCGTAGTAGGAAGCCGGGGGACCGGGGAGCTGTTTTTT.

This clone was counted a single time. This chain links TRBV4-3 with TRBJ1-5; the D is unclear. CDR3 length: 13 amino acids. The germline V gene has CDR1 LGHNA and CDR2 YSLEER. The germline V and J ends were trimmed by 0 bases and 9 bases, with 9 bases remaining between them. The CDR3 is CASSQDLERPQHF. In nucleotides, the CDR3 is TGCGCCAGCAGCCAAGACCTAGAGCGGCCCCAGCATTTT.

This chain links TRBV19 with TRBJ2-1; TRBD2 aligns across 7 bases. The CDR3 contains 13 residues. The ends lost 5 bases at V and 3 bases at J; junction bases unmatched: 1. In germline, CDR1 is LNHDA, CDR2 SQIVND (reference sequence). CDR3 sequence reads: CASSGRGYNEQFF. The CDR3, as DNA: TGTGCCAGTAGTGGGAGGGGCTACAATGAGCAGTTCTTC.

A single count supports this clone. The chain links TRBV10-3 to TRBJ1-1; 8 bases are a match to TRBD1. The germline CDR1 and CDR2 sequences are ENHRY and SYGVKD. After removal of 4 bases from V and 2 bases from J, the junction contained 6 bases not matched to a gene. This CDR3 is built from 15 residues. The CDR3, as DNA: TGTGCCATCAGTGCGGGGACAGGAACAAACACTGAAGCTTTCTTT. Its protein product is CAISAGTGTNTEAFF.

The V call is TRBV2, the J call TRBJ1-1; possibly TRBD1 for D (5 bases). The length of the CDR3 is 13 residues. Germline CDR1 is SNHLY and CDR2 is FYNNEI. Trimming left V 11 bases short and J 3 bases short, with 16 bases between. The CDR3 loop is CAWGGEKHTEAFF. CDR3 DNA sequence: TGTGCCTGGGGGGGGGAGAAGCACACTGAAGCTTTCTTT.

The chain is built from TRBV2 and TRBJ1-1; maybe TRBD1 (5 bases). Trimming cost V 4 bases and J 1 base, with 13 bases left between them. Germline values: CDR1 SNHLY, CDR2 FYNNEI. The length of the CDR3 is 15 residues. CDR3 protein: CASSVIREANTEAFF. As DNA, the CDR3 is TGTGCCAGCAGTGTTATCAGGGAGGCGAACACTGAAGCTTTCTTT.

The chain employs TRBV7-2 and TRBJ1-1; 9 bases fit TRBD1. J was trimmed by 3 bases and V by 5 bases; bases with no gene match: 10. Germline V gene data show CDR1 as SGHTA and CDR2 as FQGNSA. The CDR3 totals 16 residues. The CDR3, as DNA: TGTGCCAGCAGCCTAACAGGGGGCTTTGAGGACACTGAAGCTTTCTTT. The encoded protein is CASSLTGGFEDTEAFF.

V usage is TRBV5-1 and J usage is TRBJ1-1; weak D call: TRBD1 (5 bases). V was pared by 0 bases and J by 3 bases, with 9 bases between. Per germline, CDR1 SGHRS and CDR2 YFSETQ. The length of the CDR3 is 14 residues. The CDR3 DNA sequence: TGCGCCAGCAGCTTGGGTGGGGGGGACACTGAAGCTTTCTTT. It yields the protein CASSLGGGDTEAFF.

The gene calls are TRBV5-6 and TRBJ1-6; no firm D call. V dropped 4 bases and J dropped 7 bases, with 15 bases sitting between them. The CDR3 runs to 15 residues. Germline values: CDR1 SGHDT, CDR2 YYEEEE. The CDR3 nucleotides are TGTGCCAGCAGCGCGTTCGAGGGCGTCAATTCACCCCTCCACTTT. This encodes CASSAFEGVNSPLHF.

The genes are TRBV6-2 or TRBV6-3 and TRBJ2-5, with 7 bases aligning to TRBD2. The germline CDR1 and CDR2 sequences are MNHEY and SVGEGT. The V and J ends lost 4 bases and 5 bases, in that order; junction bases with no gene match: 10. This CDR3 has 15 residues. The CDR3 DNA reads as TGTGCCAGCAGTTTCCGACTAGCCGTTGGGGAGACCCAGTACTTC. Translating it yields CASSFRLAVGETQYF.

This chain links TRBV7-3 with TRBJ2-5; 7 bases line up with TRBD1. The CDR3 runs 16 residues. CDR1 and CDR2 (germline): SGHTA, FQGTGA. The junction had 10 bases not matched to a gene; V was cut back by 5 bases and J by 1 base. Here the CDR3 reads CASSASAGTAQETQYF. The DNA for the CDR3 is TGTGCCAGCAGCGCCAGCGCCGGGACAGCCCAAGAGACCCAGTACTTC.

The chain links TRBV2 to TRBJ1-1; perhaps TRBD1 as D (5 bases). V lost 8 bases, J lost 6 bases, and 16 bases lay in between. This CDR3 contains 13 residues. Germline CDR1 reads SNHLY; CDR2 reads FYNNEI. The CDR3 DNA is TGTGCCAGCGTCGGGACGCCGGGGGCTGAAGCTTTCTTT. Protein product: CASVGTPGAEAFF.

This chain connects TRBV2 to TRBJ1-5, with 7 bases identical to TRBD1. CDR1 and CDR2 from the germline V gene are SNHLY and FYNNEI. The CDR3 totals 15 residues. Germline trimming cut 5 bases from V and 7 bases from J; bases unmatched to any gene: 11. The CDR3 region is CASSNQGEVNQPQHF. The CDR3 nucleotides are TGTGCCAGCAGTAATCAGGGGGAAGTAAACCAGCCCCAGCATTTT.

V and J are TRBV7-2 and TRBJ2-7; TRBD1 aligns across 7 bases. With V trimmed by 5 bases and J by 3 bases, 13 bases remained unmatched. The CDR3 has 16 residues. CDR1 SGHTA and CDR2 FQGNSA come from the germline V gene. The CDR3 loop reads CASSPPAPDRIYEQYF. The CDR3, as DNA: TGTGCCAGCAGCCCTCCTGCTCCGGACAGGATCTACGAGCAGTACTTC.

The rearrangement joins TRBV19 to TRBJ1-5, with D unclear. V gave up 2 bases and J gave up 6 bases, with 11 bases separating them. Germline assignment: CDR1 LNHDA and CDR2 SQIVND (reference sequence). The CDR3 runs to 14 residues. CDR3 sequence: CASSISGMSQPQHF. The CDR3 DNA reads TGTGCCAGTAGTATATCGGGTATGAGTCAGCCCCAGCATTTT.

The DNA for the CDR3 is TGTGCCAGCAGCTTCGCAGCGGGGGGCACAGATACGCAGTATTTT. This translates into CASSFAAGGTDTQYF. This sequence joins TRBV7-2 and TRBJ2-3; 8 bases align to TRBD2. After removal of 3 bases from V and 1 base from J, the junction contained 3 bases not matched to a gene. The length of the CDR3 is 15 residues. Per the germline V gene, CDR1 is SGHTA and CDR2 is FQGNSA.

In this sample, this clone turned up many times. Other DNA sequences within the sample encode an identical CDR3. The chain is built from TRBV7-3 and TRBJ2-1; 8 bases match TRBD2. In germline, CDR1 is SGHTA, CDR2 FQGTGA. V gave up 4 bases and J gave up 9 bases; unmatched junction bases: 2. There are 12 residues in the CDR3. DNA for the CDR3: TGTGCCAGCAGCTACCGGGAGGGTGAGCAGTTCTTC. It encodes CASSYREGEQFF. Variable domain in full (rest from reference TRBV7-3 and TRBJ2-1): GAGVSQTPSNKVTEKGKYVELRCDPISGHTALYWYRQSLGQGPEFLIYFQGTGAADDSGLPNDRFFAVRPEGSVSTLKIQRTERGDSAVYLCASSYREGEQFFGPGTRLTVL.

This clone was counted ten times or more. V usage is TRBV18 and J usage is TRBJ1-2; no firm D call. Germline-derived CDR1 and CDR2 are KGHSH and LQKENI. The CDR3 totals 15 residues. Trimming took off 2 bases at V and 4 bases at J, with 14 bases between the two ends. The CDR3 region is CASSPVREPFYGYTF. Written as DNA, the CDR3 is TGTGCCAGCTCACCAGTCCGGGAGCCCTTCTATGGCTACACCTTC.

Note on this clone: The junction departs from the called germline gene at one end, perhaps through a read error. The rearrangement joins TRBV6-5 to TRBJ2-7; weak D call: TRBD1 (6 bases). Germline assignment: CDR1 MNHEY and CDR2 SVGAGI. CDR3 size: 13 residues. The CDR3 DNA follows: TGTGCCACCAGTTACGGGCTAGGGGGCGAGCAGTACTTC. It encodes CATSYGLGGEQYF.

The CDR3 coding sequence is TGTGCCAGCAGTGTCACAGGGGGGGAAGATGAGCAGTTCTTC. It is translated as CASSVTGGEDEQFF. The chain is built from TRBV2 and TRBJ2-1; TRBD1 is a possible D gene (8 bases). There are 14 residues in the CDR3. CDR1 is SNHLY, CDR2 FYNNEI, per germline. V lost 4 bases and J lost 8, with 15 bases in between.

This clone appeared a single time. V and J are TRBV5-6 and TRBJ1-6, with TRBD1 as a possible D gene (6 bases). Germline V gene data show CDR1 as SGHDT and CDR2 as YYEEEE. V lost 0 bases and J lost 3, with 7 bases in between. This CDR3 comprises 15 residues. CDR3 sequence: CASSLGDNYNSPLHF. For the CDR3, the DNA is TGTGCCAGCAGCTTGGGGGACAACTATAATTCACCCCTCCACTTT.

The chain is built from TRBV13 and TRBJ2-1; 7 bases are shared with TRBD1. Germline V gives CDR1 PRHDT, CDR2 FYEKMQ (reference sequence). The CDR3 totals 15 residues. The ends lost 2 bases at V and 5 bases at J; junction bases unmatched: 6. CDR3 coding DNA: TGTGCCAGCAGCTTAAAATCGGACAGGCACAATGAGCAGTTCTTC. It encodes CASSLKSDRHNEQFF.